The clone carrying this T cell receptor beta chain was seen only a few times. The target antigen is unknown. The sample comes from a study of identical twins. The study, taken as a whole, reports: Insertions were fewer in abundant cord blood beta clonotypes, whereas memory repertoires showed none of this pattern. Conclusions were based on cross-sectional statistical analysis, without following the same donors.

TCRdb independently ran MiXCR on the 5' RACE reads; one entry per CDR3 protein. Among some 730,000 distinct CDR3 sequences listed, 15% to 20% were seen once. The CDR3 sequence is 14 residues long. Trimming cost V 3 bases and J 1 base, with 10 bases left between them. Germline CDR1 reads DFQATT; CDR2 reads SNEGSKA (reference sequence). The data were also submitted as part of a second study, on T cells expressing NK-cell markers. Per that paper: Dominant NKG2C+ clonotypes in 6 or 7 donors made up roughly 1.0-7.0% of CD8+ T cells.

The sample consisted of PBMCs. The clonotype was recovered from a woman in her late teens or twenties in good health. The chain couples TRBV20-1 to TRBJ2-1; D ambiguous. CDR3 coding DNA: TGCAGTGCTAGTATCGGGTTGTCCTACAATGAGCAGTTCTTC. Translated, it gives CSASIGLSYNEQFF.